This TCR beta chain came from a study of shared clonotypes between healthy human individuals. Overall study context: Three plates each covered CD4 naive and memory; CD8 naive two, CD8 memory one.

The CDR3 totals 14 residues. Per germline, CDR1 MNHEY and CDR2 SVGAGI. Deletions cut 4 bases from V and 0 bases from J, with 6 bases between. TCRdb's table, derived via immunoSEQ multiplex PCR, lists solely in-frame clones and lacks some. The sample yields a few million clones, approximately 90% seen once. CD45RA-negative memory and CD45RA+ naive subsets were split from the CD4+ cells. The sample comprised naive CD4+ T cells from PBMCs. Subset here: CD45RA+ positively selected. The origin of this receptor is a man aged 18 to 29 in good health. Some clones in this sample may be carry-over from other donors' samples. This chain uses TRBV6-5 with TRBJ1-4, with unresolved D. CDR3 nucleotide sequence: TGTGCCAGCAGTTCAGAGTCAACTAATGAAAAACTGTTTTTT. Its protein is CASSSESTNEKLFF.